This TCR beta chain was found in a study of OX40 agonist ivuxolimab in advanced cancers. Study-wide context: Three patients responded partially, comprising one with hepatocellular carcinoma and two with cutaneous melanoma.

The study, taken as a whole, reports: No determination was made of the antigen specificity of the expanded peripheral T cells. Certain nonresponders additionally had low normalized T-cell clonal expansion.

A word on this clone: What it binds is unknown.

This CDR3 is built from 14 residues. V was shortened by 6 bases and J by 0 bases, with 9 bases between the two germline ends. Germline V gives CDR1 MNHNS, CDR2 SASEGT. Measured with immunoSEQ multiplex PCR; TCRdb has only the in-frame clones, and not every one. The sample holds roughly 74,000 clones; over 70% are singletons and the top ten take 0.45% to 0.7%. Autoimmune disease history or systemic immunosuppression led to patients being barred. This specimen was CD4+ or CD8+ T cells sorted from blood, taken in a trial of the OX40 agonist ivuxolimab. This TCR was recovered from an adult with an advanced solid tumor such as melanoma, head and neck, liver or kidney cancer. The chain is built from TRBV6-1 and TRBJ1-5; no reliable D call. For the CDR3, the DNA is TGTGCCAGCAGGCGTGATACTAGCAATCAGCCCCAGCATTTT. Protein product: CASRRDTSNQPQHF.